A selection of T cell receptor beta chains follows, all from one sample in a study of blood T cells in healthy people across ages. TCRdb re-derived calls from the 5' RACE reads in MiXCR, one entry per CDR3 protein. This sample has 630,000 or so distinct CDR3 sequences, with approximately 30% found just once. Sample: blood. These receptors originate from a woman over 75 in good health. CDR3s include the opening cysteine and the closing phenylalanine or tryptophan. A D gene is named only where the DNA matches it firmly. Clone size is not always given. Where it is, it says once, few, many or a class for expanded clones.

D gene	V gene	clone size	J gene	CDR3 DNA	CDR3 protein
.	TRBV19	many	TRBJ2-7	TGTGCCAGTAGTGAAGGGGGCTCCTACGAGCAGTACTTC	CASSEGGSYEQYF
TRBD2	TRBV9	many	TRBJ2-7	TGTGCCAGCAGCGTAGAACTAGCGGGGGCCCCCTACGAGCAGTACTTC	CASSVELAGAPYEQYF
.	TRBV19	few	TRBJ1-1	TGTGCCAGTACCACCTGGGGAGGCATGAACACTGAAGCTTTCTTT	CASTTWGGMNTEAFF
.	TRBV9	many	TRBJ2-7	TGTGCCAGCAGCGTAGGTTTAGGAGGGATCTACGAGCAGTACTTC	CASSVGLGGIYEQYF
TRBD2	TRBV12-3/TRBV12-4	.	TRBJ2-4	TGTGCCAGCAGTTCAAGTATAGCGGGAGAGCAGTACTTC	CASSSSIAGEQYF
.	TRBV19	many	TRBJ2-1	TGTGCCAGTAGTATCGCGCCGAGCTCCTACAATGAGCAGTTCTTC	CASSIAPSSYNEQFF
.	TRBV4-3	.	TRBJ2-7	TGCGCCAGCAACCAAGGAGTCAGGGTCTACGAGCTGTACTTC	CASNQGVRVYELYF
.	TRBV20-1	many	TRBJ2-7	TGCAGTGCTAGAGGACAGGCGTATCACGAGCAGTACTTC	CSARGQAYHEQYF
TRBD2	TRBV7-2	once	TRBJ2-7	TGTGCCAGCAGTTCGGGACTAGCAAGACGCGAGCAGTACTTC	CASSSGLARREQYF
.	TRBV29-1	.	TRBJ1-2	TGCAGCGTTGGGCCCCTGGGCGTCTATGGCTACACCTTC	CSVGPLGVYGYTF
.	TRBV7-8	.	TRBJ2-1	TGTGCCAGCAGCTCAGAGACAGTTTCCTACAATGAGCAGTTCTTC	CASSSETVSYNEQFF
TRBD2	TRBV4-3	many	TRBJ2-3	TGCGCCAGCAGCCGGACTAGCGGGGGGGCCAAAGATACGCAGTATTTT	CASSRTSGGAKDTQYF
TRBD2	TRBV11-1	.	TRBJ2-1	TGTGCCAGCAGACGAGCGGGAGGGCCCAGCTCCTACAATGAGCAGTTCTTC	CASRRAGGPSSYNEQFF
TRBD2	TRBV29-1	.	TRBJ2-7	TGCAGCGCCAAAAGCGGGAGCTCCTACGAGCAGTACTTC	CSAKSGSSYEQYF
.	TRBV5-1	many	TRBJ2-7	TGCGCCAGCGGGAGGGGGTCCTCCTACGAGCAGTACTTC	CASGRGSSYEQYF
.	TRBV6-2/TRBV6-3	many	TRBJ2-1	TGTGCCAGCAGTTACCTAGGCGACTCCTACAATGAGCAGTTCTTC	CASSYLGDSYNEQFF
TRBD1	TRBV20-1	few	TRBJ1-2	TGCAGTGCCCAAATCACAGGGGACACTAACTATGGCTACACCTTC	CSAQITGDTNYGYTF
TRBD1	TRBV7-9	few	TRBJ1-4	TGTGCCAGCAGCGGAATAAGGGTGGCGGACAGGGGAGCAACTAATGAAAAACTGTTTTTT	CASSGIRVADRGATNEKLFF